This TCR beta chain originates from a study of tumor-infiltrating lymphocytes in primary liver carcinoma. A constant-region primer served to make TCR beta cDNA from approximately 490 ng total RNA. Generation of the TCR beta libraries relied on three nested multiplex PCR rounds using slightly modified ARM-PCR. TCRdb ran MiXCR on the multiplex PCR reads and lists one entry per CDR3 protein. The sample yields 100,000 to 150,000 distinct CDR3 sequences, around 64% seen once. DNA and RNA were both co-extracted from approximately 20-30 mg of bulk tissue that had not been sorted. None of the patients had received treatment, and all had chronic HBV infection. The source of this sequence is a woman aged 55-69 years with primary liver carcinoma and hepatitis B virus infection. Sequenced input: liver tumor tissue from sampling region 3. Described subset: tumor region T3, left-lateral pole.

In DNA form, the CDR3 reads TGTGCCAGCGGCTCCGGGCTTGGGGAGACCCAGTTCTTC. This encodes CASGSGLGETQFF. This chain joins TRBV11-2 and TRBJ2-1, with a weak D call TRBD2 (5 bases). Germline CDR1 reads SGHAT; CDR2 reads FQNNGV. V gave up 8 bases and J gave up 13 bases, with 21 bases separating them. The CDR3 runs 13 residues.